This T cell receptor (beta chain) was recorded in a study of T cell changes during pregnancy in multiple sclerosis. Sequencing used immunoSEQ multiplex PCR; TCRdb keeps in-frame clones, though not all of them. The table lists tens of thousands of clones, under 95% of them singletons, with approximately 0.43% in the top ten. Trimming removed 2 bases from V and 3 bases from J, with 15 bases in between. The CDR3 extends over 15 amino acids. Germline lookup yields CDR1 GTSNPN and CDR2 SVGIG (reference sequence). The material was CD4+ T cells from peripheral blood mononuclear cells, obtained in the second trimester of pregnancy. The receptor was isolated from a female donor with multiple sclerosis, enrolled in a pregnancy study. The chain recombines TRBV30 with TRBJ2-3; no clear D. The chain's CDR3 is CAWSLLRLPTDTQYF. Written as DNA, the CDR3 is TGTGCCTGGAGTCTTTTGAGGCTACCGACAGATACGCAGTATTTT.